This TCR beta chain was retrieved from a study of T cell repertoires in cytomegalovirus infection (dated 2019 in TCRdb). For the study in its entirety: Donor HLA type was relevant to the analysis, as public TCR beta signatures indicated carriage of CMV infection together with the matching HLA type. Study-wide conclusions, independent of this receptor: The ex vivo response was dominated by HLA-C-restricted CMV-specific TCR beta clonotypes, which also provided the single most frequent clonotype in two of eight donors. In both this cohort and an independent cohort of 352 donors, the cumulative frequency of public TCR beta family members distinguished carriers of CMV infection plus the relevant HLA type.

Data came from an Illumina HiSeq 1500. Clones were called with MiXCR by TCRdb after fastp trimmed the public reads at Q25, and only in-frame beta chains were retained. Rows merge per CDR3 protein into single entries with the most common DNA and genes. This sample lists under 350,000 distinct CDR3 sequences; 9% to 9.5% were detected once. About 4.5% of the sample is held by the ten biggest clonotypes. CDR1 and CDR2 (SGHVS, FQNEAQ) derive from the germline V gene. At the junction V is shortened by 1 base and J by 6 bases, with 12 bases in between. From the cysteine up to the phenylalanine, the CDR3 has a length of 14 residues. CDR3 DNA only is kept here, 42 bases in frame from base 1. This clonotype was recorded many times. This receptor's antigen is unknown. Base-call qualities are not available, and no considerably larger clone is one nucleotide away.

The V gene is TRBV7-8 and the J gene is TRBJ1-1; a weak D assignment points to TRBD1 (5 bases agree). This TCR was recovered from a human donor in good health (CMV status not recorded). Some clones in this sample may be carry-over from other donors' samples. Sequencing was carried out using PBMCs. The nucleotides are TGTGCCAGCAGCTTAGACGGCGGGGCGGCTGAAGCTTTCTTT. Its protein is CASSLDGGAAEAFF. Extended through the reference TRBV7-8 and TRBJ1-1 proteins, this CDR3 yields the full variable domain: GAGVSQSPRYKVAKRGQDVALRCDPISGHVSLFWYQQALGQGPEFLTYFQNEAQLDKSGLPSDRFFAERPEGSVSTLKIQRTQQEDSAVYLCASSLDGGAAEAFFGQGTRLTVV.